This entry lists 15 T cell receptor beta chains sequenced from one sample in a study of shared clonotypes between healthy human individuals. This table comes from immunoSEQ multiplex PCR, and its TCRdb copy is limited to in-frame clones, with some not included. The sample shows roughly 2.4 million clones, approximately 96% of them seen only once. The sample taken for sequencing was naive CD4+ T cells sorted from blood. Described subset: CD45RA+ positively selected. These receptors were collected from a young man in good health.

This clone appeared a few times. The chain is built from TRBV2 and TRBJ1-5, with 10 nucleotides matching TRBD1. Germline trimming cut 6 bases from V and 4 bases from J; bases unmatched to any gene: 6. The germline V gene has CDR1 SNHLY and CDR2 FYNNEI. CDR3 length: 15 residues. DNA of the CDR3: TGTGCCAGCAGCCCGACAGGGGGCCGGAATCAGCCCCAGCATTTT. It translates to CASSPTGGRNQPQHF.

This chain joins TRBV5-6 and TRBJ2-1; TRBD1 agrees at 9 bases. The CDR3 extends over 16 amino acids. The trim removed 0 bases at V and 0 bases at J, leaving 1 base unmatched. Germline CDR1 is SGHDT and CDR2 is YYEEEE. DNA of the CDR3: TGTGCCAGCAGCTTGGTGGGACAGGGCTCCTACAATGAGCAGTTCTTC. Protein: CASSLVGQGSYNEQFF.

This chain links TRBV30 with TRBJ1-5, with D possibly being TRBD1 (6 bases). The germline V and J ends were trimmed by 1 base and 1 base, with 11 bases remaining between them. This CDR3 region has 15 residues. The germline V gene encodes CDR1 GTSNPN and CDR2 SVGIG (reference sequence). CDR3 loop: CAWSGGAPSNQPQHF. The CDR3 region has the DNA TGTGCCTGGAGTGGGGGGGCCCCAAGCAATCAGCCCCAGCATTTT.

This chain's CDR3 is CASSFSGTAKETQYF. DNA for the CDR3: TGTGCCAGCAGTTTCTCAGGGACGGCTAAAGAGACCCAGTACTTC. The chain recombines TRBV28 with TRBJ2-5, with D perhaps assigned TRBD1 or TRBD2 (5 bases each). The V gene lost 3 bases and the J gene lost 3 bases, with 14 bases spanning the gap. CDR3 size: 15 residues. Per germline, CDR1 MDHEN and CDR2 SYDVKM.

CDR3 region: CASSMAGAGELFF. The CDR3 nucleotides are TGTGCCAGTAGTATGGCGGGGGCCGGGGAGCTGTTTTTT. The chain uses TRBV19 and TRBJ2-2; TRBD2 aligns across 7 bases. The germline V gene has CDR1 LNHDA and CDR2 SQIVND (reference sequence). J lost 6 bases, V lost 3 bases, and 1 base had no gene match. The CDR3 runs to 13 residues. Supplemented by reference TRBV19 and TRBJ2-2, the full variable domain reads DGGITQSPKYLFRKEGQNVTLSCEQNLNHDAMYWYRQDPGQGLRLIYYSQIVNDFQKGDIAEGYSVSREKKESFPLTVTSAQKNPTAFYLCASSMAGAGELFFGEGSRLTVL.

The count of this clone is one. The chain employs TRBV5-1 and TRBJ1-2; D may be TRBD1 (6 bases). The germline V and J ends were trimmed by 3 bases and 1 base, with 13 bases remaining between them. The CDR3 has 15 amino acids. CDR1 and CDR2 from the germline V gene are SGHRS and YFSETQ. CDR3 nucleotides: TGCGCCAGCAGCTATACGACAGGAAGTAACTATGGCTACACCTTC. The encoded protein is CASSYTTGSNYGYTF. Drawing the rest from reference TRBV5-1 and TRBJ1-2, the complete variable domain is KAGVTQTPRYLIKTRGQQVTLSCSPISGHRSVSWYQQTPGQGLQFLFEYFSETQRNKGNFPGRFSGRQFSNSRSEMNVSTLELGDSALYLCASSYTTGSNYGYTFGSGTRLTVV.

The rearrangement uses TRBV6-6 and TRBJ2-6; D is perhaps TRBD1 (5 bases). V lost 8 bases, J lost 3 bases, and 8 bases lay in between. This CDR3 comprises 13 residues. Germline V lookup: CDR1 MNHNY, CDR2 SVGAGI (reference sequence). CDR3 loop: CASGDSGANVLTF. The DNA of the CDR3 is TGTGCCAGCGGTGACAGTGGGGCCAACGTCCTGACTTTC.

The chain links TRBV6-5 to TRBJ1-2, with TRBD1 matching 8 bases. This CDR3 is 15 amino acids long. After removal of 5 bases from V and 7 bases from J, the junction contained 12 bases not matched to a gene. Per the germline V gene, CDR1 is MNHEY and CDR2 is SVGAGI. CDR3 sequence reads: CASSRQGSLSSGYTF. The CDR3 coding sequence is TGTGCCAGCAGTCGACAGGGGTCTCTTAGTTCTGGCTACACCTTC.

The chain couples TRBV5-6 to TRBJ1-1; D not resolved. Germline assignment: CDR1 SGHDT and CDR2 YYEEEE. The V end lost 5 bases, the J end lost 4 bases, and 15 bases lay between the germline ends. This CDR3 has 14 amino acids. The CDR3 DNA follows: TGTGCCAGCAGTTCTACCGGGTCCGGCACTGAAGCTTTCTTT. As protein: CASSSTGSGTEAFF.

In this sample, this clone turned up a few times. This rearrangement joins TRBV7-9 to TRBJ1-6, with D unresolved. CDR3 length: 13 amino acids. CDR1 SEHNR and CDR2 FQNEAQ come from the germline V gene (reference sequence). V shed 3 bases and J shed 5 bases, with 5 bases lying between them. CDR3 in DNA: TGTGCCAGCAGCTTCGTCGATAATTCACCCCTCCACTTT. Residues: CASSFVDNSPLHF. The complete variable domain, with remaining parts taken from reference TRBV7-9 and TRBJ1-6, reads DTGVSQNPRHKITKRGQNVTFRCDPISEHNRLYWYRQTLGQGPEFLTYFQNEAQLEKSRLLSDRFSAERPKGSFSTLEIQRTEQGDSAMYLCASSFVDNSPLHFGNGTRLTVT.

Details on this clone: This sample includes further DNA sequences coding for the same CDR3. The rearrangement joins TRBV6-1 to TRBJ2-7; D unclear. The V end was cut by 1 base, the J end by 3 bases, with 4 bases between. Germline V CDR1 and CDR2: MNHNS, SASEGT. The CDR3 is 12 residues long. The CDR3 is CASSEVGYEQYF. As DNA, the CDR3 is TGTGCCAGCAGTGAAGTTGGCTACGAGCAGTACTTC.

The DNA of the CDR3 is TGTGCTAGTGGTTCCCGGGACAGTGTAGCCTACGAGCAGTACTTC. Its protein is CASGSRDSVAYEQYF. The V call is TRBV12-5, the J call TRBJ2-7; TRBD1 matches at 7 bases. This CDR3 is built from 15 residues. V was clipped by 4 bases and J by 2 bases; unmatched bases: 8. CDR1 LGHNT and CDR2 FRNRAP come from the germline V gene.

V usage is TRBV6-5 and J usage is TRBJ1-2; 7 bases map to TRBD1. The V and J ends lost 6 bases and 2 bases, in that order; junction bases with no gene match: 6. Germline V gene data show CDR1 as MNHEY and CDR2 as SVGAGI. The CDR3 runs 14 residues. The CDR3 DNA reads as TGTGCCAGCAGGCGGGACAGTCTGAACTATGGCTACACCTTC. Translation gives CASRRDSLNYGYTF.

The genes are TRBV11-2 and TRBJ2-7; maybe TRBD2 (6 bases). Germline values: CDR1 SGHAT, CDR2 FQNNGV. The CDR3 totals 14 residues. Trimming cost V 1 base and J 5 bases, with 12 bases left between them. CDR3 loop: CASSLGGVADEQYF. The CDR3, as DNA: TGTGCCAGCAGCTTAGGAGGGGTAGCGGACGAGCAGTACTTC.

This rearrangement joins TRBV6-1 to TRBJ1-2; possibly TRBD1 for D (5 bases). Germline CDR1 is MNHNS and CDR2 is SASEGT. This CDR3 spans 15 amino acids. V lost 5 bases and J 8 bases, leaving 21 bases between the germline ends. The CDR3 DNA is TGTGCCAGCAGTCCCGCGGCAGGGAGCGTTGGAGGCTACACCTTC. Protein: CASSPAAGSVGGYTF.